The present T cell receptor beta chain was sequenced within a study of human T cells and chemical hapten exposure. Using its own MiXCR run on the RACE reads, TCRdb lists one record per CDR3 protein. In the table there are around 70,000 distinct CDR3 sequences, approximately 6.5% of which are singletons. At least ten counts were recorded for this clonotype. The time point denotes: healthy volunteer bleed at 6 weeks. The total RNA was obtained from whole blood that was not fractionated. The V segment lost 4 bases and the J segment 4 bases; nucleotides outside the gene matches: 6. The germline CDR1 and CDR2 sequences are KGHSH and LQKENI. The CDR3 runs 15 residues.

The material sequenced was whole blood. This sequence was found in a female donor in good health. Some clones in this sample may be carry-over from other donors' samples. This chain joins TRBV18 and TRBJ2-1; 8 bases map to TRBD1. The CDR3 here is CASSRVRGPYNEQFF. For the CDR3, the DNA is TGTGCCAGCTCACGTGTCAGGGGGCCATACAATGAGCAGTTCTTC.